The 19 T cell receptor beta chains presented below share a single source sample, sequenced in a study of CD8 T cells in ankylosing spondylitis. TCRdb recomputed calls from the 5' RACE reads with MiXCR, one row per CDR3 protein. The sample lists around 160,000 distinct CDR3 sequences; roughly 10% were seen once. Sequenced sample: blood, either unsorted or a sorted T cell fraction (not recorded which). Receptor source: a male donor with ankylosing spondylitis or in good health (not recorded which).

This clonotype was counted at least ten times. The gene calls are TRBV28 and TRBJ1-6; 8 nucleotides match TRBD1. The CDR3 sequence is 16 residues long. Germline assignment: CDR1 MDHEN and CDR2 SYDVKM. V was pared by 5 bases and J by 7 bases, with 10 bases of the junction left unmatched. In DNA, the CDR3 is TGTGCCAGCAGTCTCGACCTAACAGGGGGAAATTCACCCCTCCACTTT. Its translation: CASSLDLTGGNSPLHF.

Many counts were recorded for this clonotype. The V gene is TRBV29-1, the J gene TRBJ2-5; 7 nucleotides match TRBD1. Unmatched junction bases numbered 12, after V lost 2 bases and J lost 0 bases. Looked up from germline, CDR1 is SQVTM and CDR2 is ANQGSEA. The CDR3 loop spans 17 amino acids. CDR3 sequence: CSVEPGQSDMYQETQYF. DNA for the CDR3: TGCAGCGTTGAACCGGGACAGAGCGATATGTACCAAGAGACCCAGTACTTC. The variable domain in full, completed from reference TRBV29-1 and TRBJ2-5, reads SAVISQKPSRDICQRGTSLTIQCQVDSQVTMMFWYRQQPGQSLTLIATANQGSEATYESGFVIDKFPISRPNLTFSTLTVSNMSPEDSSIYLCSVEPGQSDMYQETQYFGPGTRLLVL.

This clonotype was counted many times. The rearrangement links TRBV20-1 to TRBJ2-4, with TRBD2 matching over 14 bases. Germline CDR1 is DFQATT and CDR2 is SNEGSKA (reference sequence). CDR3 size: 17 residues. The V and J ends lost 1 base and 1 base, in that order; junction bases with no gene match: 3. CDR3 region: CSARGLAGGAAKNIQYF. DNA for the CDR3: TGCAGTGCTAGAGGACTAGCGGGAGGGGCCGCCAAAAACATTCAGTACTTC.

The chain combines TRBV2 with TRBJ2-5; 12 bases are shared with TRBD2. Germline CDR1 and CDR2: SNHLY and FYNNEI. V was pared by 10 bases and J by 5 bases, with 11 bases of the junction left unmatched. The CDR3 covers 15 residues. CDR3 nucleotides: TGTGCCACCTCGACTAGCGGGAGAGGAGGGGAGACCCAGTACTTC. This translates into CATSTSGRGGETQYF.

Ten or more counts support this clonotype. The V gene is TRBV20-1, the J gene TRBJ1-2; D is perhaps TRBD1 (5 bases). The CDR3 length is 14 residues. Germline CDR1 and CDR2: DFQATT and SNEGSKA (reference sequence). CDR3 coding DNA: TGCAGCCCAATAGAGGGAGGGGTTAACTATGGCTACACCTTC. Protein sequence: CSPIEGGVNYGYTF.

This clonotype was detected many times. The V gene is TRBV25-1, the J gene TRBJ2-6; D gene ambiguous. Germline CDR1 and CDR2: MGHDK and SYGVNS. The CDR3 covers 15 residues. Trimming took off 6 bases at V and 0 bases at J, with 9 bases between the two ends. The chain's CDR3 is CASSFRSSGANVLTF. The CDR3, as DNA: TGTGCCAGCAGCTTCAGGAGCTCTGGGGCCAACGTCCTGACTTTC.

This clonotype occurred a few times. The gene calls are TRBV27 and TRBJ1-5; no firm D call. Trimming took 5 bases from V and 0 from J, leaving 14 bases between them. This CDR3 is 16 amino acids long. Germline V gene sequence: CDR1 MNHEY, CDR2 SMNVEV (reference sequence). The CDR3, as DNA: TGTGCCAGCAGTCCACGGTTGACGGATAGCAATCAGCCCCAGCATTTT. This translates into CASSPRLTDSNQPQHF.

This clonotype was detected ten times or more. The chain joins TRBV20-1 to TRBJ2-5; the match to TRBD2 covers 7 bases. Germline-derived CDR1 and CDR2 are DFQATT and SNEGSKA (reference sequence). The CDR3 sequence is 15 residues long. The ends lost 3 bases at V and 4 bases at J; junction bases unmatched: 11. The CDR3 loop is CSASSERGIPETQYF. CDR3 sequence (DNA): TGCAGTGCTAGTTCTGAGCGGGGCATACCAGAGACCCAGTACTTC.

By share of the sample, this clonotype is large (0.1 to 1%). The chain links TRBV24-1 to TRBJ2-5, with 7 bases identical to TRBD2. The V and J ends lost 3 bases and 14 bases, in that order; junction bases with no gene match: 11. The CDR3 is made up of 13 amino acids. Germline assignment: CDR1 KGHDR and CDR2 SFDVKD. CDR3 bases: TGTGCCACCAGTGATAACTATAGCGGGCGATTATACTTC. It encodes CATSDNYSGRLYF.

This clonotype was seen only a few times. V usage is TRBV6-2 or TRBV6-3 and J usage is TRBJ2-5; D is undetermined. The V end lost 3 bases, the J end lost 2 bases, and 10 bases lay between the germline ends. The germline CDR1 and CDR2 sequences are MNHEY and SVGEGT. The CDR3 extends over 14 amino acids. The CDR3 DNA reads TGTGCCAGCAGTTATTCAAGAAGACAAGAGACCCAGTACTTC. It yields the protein CASSYSRRQETQYF.

This clonotype was seen ten or more times. J is TRBJ2-1 and V is TRBV11-2, with TRBD1 matching 7 bases. This CDR3 region has 14 residues. Germline CDR1 and CDR2: SGHAT and FQNNGV. V shed 5 bases, J shed 8 bases, and the junction held 9 bases outside the gene matches. CDR3 nucleotides: TGTGCCAGCAGCCCCAGGGGGACGTCCGATGAGCAGTTCTTC. Its translation is CASSPRGTSDEQFF. Drawing the rest from reference TRBV11-2 and TRBJ2-1, the complete variable domain is EAGVAQSPRYKIIEKRQSVAFWCNPISGHATLYWYQQILGQGPKLLIQFQNNGVVDDSQLPKDRFSAERLKGVDSTLKIQPAKLEDSAVYLCASSPRGTSDEQFFGPGTRLTVL.

Note on this clonotype: Being one base from a much bigger clone, this may be a read error. The V gene is TRBV5-1, the J gene TRBJ2-5; D gene uncertain. Deletions cut 0 bases from V and 1 base from J, with 7 bases between. This CDR3 region has 14 residues. Germline assignment: CDR1 SGHRS and CDR2 YFSETQ. The CDR3 is CASSLAPFQETQYF. In DNA form, the CDR3 reads TGCGCCAGCAGCTTGGCCCCGTTCCAAGAGACCCAGTACTTC.

This chain connects TRBV5-1 to TRBJ2-3; D may be TRBD1 or TRBD2 (5 bases each). The CDR3 extends over 15 amino acids. The germline V gene has CDR1 SGHRS and CDR2 YFSETQ. The germline V and J ends were trimmed by 2 bases and 0 bases, with 10 bases remaining between them. The CDR3 sequence: CASSFRGRSTDTQYF. CDR3 bases: TGCGCCAGCAGCTTCCGGGGACGGAGCACAGATACGCAGTATTTT.

The chain carries TRBV3-1 and TRBJ2-3; 10 bases fit TRBD2. The length of the CDR3 is 16 residues. The germline V gene has CDR1 LGHDT and CDR2 YNNKEL (reference sequence). Losses at the gene ends were 4 bases for V and 11 bases for J; bases not matched to a gene: 15. The CDR3 coding sequence is TGTGCCAGCAGCCCGGTCGGAGATAGCGGGAGGATAAAGCAGTATTTT. This codes for CASSPVGDSGRIKQYF.

This clonotype was detected a few times. The J gene is TRBJ1-5, the V gene TRBV20-1; 8 bases fit TRBD1. In germline, CDR1 is DFQATT, CDR2 SNEGSKA (reference sequence). The V and J ends lost 5 bases and 0 bases, in that order; junction bases with no gene match: 6. The CDR3 extends over 15 amino acids. This CDR3 reads CSASQGAGSNQPQHF. The CDR3 bases are TGCAGTGCTTCGCAGGGGGCGGGTAGCAATCAGCCCCAGCATTTT.

Points on this clonotype: This may be a read error, as it is one base from a much larger clone. The rearrangement uses TRBV5-1 and TRBJ2-1; tentatively, D is TRBD1 or TRBD2 (5 bases each). Germline assignment: CDR1 SGHRS and CDR2 YFSETQ. Between the trimmed V and J ends, which lost 3 bases and 0 bases, there was a span of 19 bases. The CDR3 has 18 residues. CDR3 in amino acids: CASSSAGDKGSSYNEQFF. The CDR3 bases are TGCGCCAGCAGCTCGGCCGGAGATAAGGGGAGCTCCTACAATGAGCAGTTCTTC.

This clonotype was seen repeatedly, ten times or more. The chain couples TRBV5-1 to TRBJ1-1; no definite D call. CDR3 length: 16 residues. The V end lost 0 bases, the J end lost 11 bases, and 23 bases lay between the germline ends. Germline CDR1 reads SGHRS; CDR2 reads YFSETQ. The DNA of the CDR3 is TGCGCCAGCAGCTTGGCCAATGAGCGTCGGGCGGCGGGTGCTTTCTTT. This translates into CASSLANERRAAGAFF.

This clonotype appeared once. This chain connects TRBV20-1 to TRBJ2-1; TRBD2 matches 12 bases. This CDR3 is 19 amino acids long. V lost 5 bases to trimming and J lost 0 bases; unmatched junction nucleotides: 14. CDR1 DFQATT and CDR2 SNEGSKA come from the germline V gene (reference sequence). The CDR3 region is CSAGGLAGSRARSYNEQFF. The CDR3 bases are TGCAGTGCTGGAGGACTAGCGGGGTCCAGGGCTCGCTCCTACAATGAGCAGTTCTTC.

This clonotype has a count of ten or more. This chain links TRBV6-2 or TRBV6-3 with TRBJ1-1; TRBD1 might be the D (5 bases). Germline CDR1 reads MNHEY; CDR2 reads SVGEGT. The CDR3 spans 16 residues. Deletions cut 5 bases from V and 2 bases from J, with 18 bases between. The CDR3 here is CASSNGGLGDNTEAFF. The CDR3, as DNA: TGTGCCAGCAGTAATGGGGGTCTAGGTGATAACACTGAAGCTTTCTTT.